This T cell receptor beta chain appears in the sequencing data of a study of cytomegalovirus exposure and HLA in healthy donors. The CDR3 has 16 amino acids. The V and J ends lost 4 bases and 5 bases, in that order; junction bases with no gene match: 10. Germline V CDR1 and CDR2: SGDLS, YYNGEE. Assay used: immunoSEQ multiplex PCR; TCRdb lists only in-frame clones, some missing. The data contain around 70,000 clones, around 94% of them singletons. As concerns this clone: Its antigen is currently unknown.

Study-level findings and limits: Three of the chains that were CMV-associated were confirmed in vitro to be specific for CMV antigens. The study labeled about 160 TCR beta chains cytomegalovirus-associated.

The clonotype originates from a man aged 18-30 years in good health and CMV-seropositive. The genes are TRBV9 and TRBJ2-3; 10 positions match TRBD2. Input material: PBMCs. The CDR3 loop reads CASSSSGRAGGDTQYF. As DNA, the CDR3 is TGTGCCAGCAGCTCCAGCGGGAGGGCCGGGGGAGATACGCAGTATTTT.